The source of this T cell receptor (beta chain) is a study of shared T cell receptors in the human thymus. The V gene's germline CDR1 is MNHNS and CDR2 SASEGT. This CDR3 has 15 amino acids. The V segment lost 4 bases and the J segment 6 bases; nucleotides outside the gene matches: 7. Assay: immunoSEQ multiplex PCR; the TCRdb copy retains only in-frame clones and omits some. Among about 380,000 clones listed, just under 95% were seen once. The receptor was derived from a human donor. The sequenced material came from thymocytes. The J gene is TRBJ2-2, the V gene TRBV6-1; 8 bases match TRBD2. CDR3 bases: TGTGCCAGCAGTGCTCAAGGACTAGCCCCCGGGGAGCTGTTTTTT. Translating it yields CASSAQGLAPGELFF.